This T cell receptor (beta chain) is from a study of cytomegalovirus exposure and HLA in healthy donors. Regarding the study as a whole: The study dropped some indistinguishable V segments, TRBV6-2 and TRBV6-3 among them.

Note on this clone: What it binds is unknown.

After removal of 6 bases from V and 5 bases from J, the junction contained 9 bases not matched to a gene. CDR1 and CDR2 (germline): SNHLY, FYNNEI. The CDR3 totals 16 residues. The study ran its PCR with 60 Vbeta and 13 Jbeta primers. In the original analysis: Approximately 10 million shared chains were among around 80 million unique TCR beta chains counted in a later analysis. Profiling relied on immunoSEQ multiplex PCR, and the TCRdb table lists in-frame clones only, not all of them. For V, J and clone size, that table is used; D and trimming come from the DNA. The sample contains about 210,000 clones, 70% to 90% of which appear only once.

The sequence was obtained from a girl aged 2 to 10 in good health and CMV-seronegative. The sample comprised PBMCs. V gene TRBV2 combines with J gene TRBJ1-3, with 11 bases identical to TRBD1. The CDR3 spells CASRSTGTGGRNTIYF. Here the CDR3 DNA reads TGTGCCAGCAGAAGTACCGGGACAGGGGGTAGAAACACCATATATTTT.